This T cell receptor (beta chain) came from a study of regulatory T cells in long-lasting Graves disease. Whole-study context: Those with persistent Graves' disease had received antithyroid drugs for over 5 years with positive TSH receptor antibodies.

Study-level results: Less diverse TCR repertoires were seen in persistent Graves' patients than in newly diagnosed ones.

For this clonotype: What it binds is unknown.

The authors built TCR beta libraries using iRepertoire HTBI primers and Arm-PCR of CDR3 regions. TCRdb passed the multiplex PCR reads through MiXCR, listing each CDR3 protein once. In the table there are about half a million distinct CDR3 sequences, approximately 23% of which are singletons. Time point denoted: persistent/refractory GD, antithyroid drugs over 5 years with positive TRAb. With RNA extracted from PBMCs as input, the TCR library was made. As a group, patients came from one endocrinology department in Xi'an, China. This sample comprised peripheral blood mononuclear cells (PBMCs), obtained when the disease was refractory, from a patient treated with antithyroid drugs. This sequence originates from a female donor with Graves disease.

The CDR3 sequence is CSVEDPNRGWGETQYF. CDR3 sequence (DNA): TGCAGCGTTGAGGACCCAAACAGGGGCTGGGGAGAGACCCAGTACTTC. V usage is TRBV29-1 and J usage is TRBJ2-5; 7 positions match TRBD1. Germline CDR1 SQVTM, CDR2 ANQGSEA. The J segment lost 4 bases and the V segment lost 3 bases, leaving 14 bases of the junction unmatched. The CDR3 totals 16 residues. The entire variable domain, with the rest obtained from reference TRBV29-1 and TRBJ2-5, is as follows: SAVISQKPSRDICQRGTSLTIQCQVDSQVTMMFWYRQQPGQSLTLIATANQGSEATYESGFVIDKFPISRPNLTFSTLTVSNMSPEDSSIYLCSVEDPNRGWGETQYFGPGTRLLVL.